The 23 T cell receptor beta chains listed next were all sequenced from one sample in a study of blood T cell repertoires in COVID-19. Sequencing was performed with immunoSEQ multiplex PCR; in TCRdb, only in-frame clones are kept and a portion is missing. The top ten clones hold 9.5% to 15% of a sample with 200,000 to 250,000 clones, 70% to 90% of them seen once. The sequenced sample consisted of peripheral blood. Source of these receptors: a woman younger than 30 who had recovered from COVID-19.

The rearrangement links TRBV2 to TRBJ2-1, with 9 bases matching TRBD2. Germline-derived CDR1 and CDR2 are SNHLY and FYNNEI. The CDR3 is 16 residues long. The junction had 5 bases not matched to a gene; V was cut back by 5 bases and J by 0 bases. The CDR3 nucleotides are TGTGCCAGCAGTCGGACTAGCGCTAGCTCCTACAATGAGCAGTTCTTC. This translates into CASSRTSASSYNEQFF.

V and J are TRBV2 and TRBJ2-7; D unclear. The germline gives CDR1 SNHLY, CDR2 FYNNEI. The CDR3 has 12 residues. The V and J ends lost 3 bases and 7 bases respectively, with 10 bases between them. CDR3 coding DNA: TGTGCCAGCAGTGATCTTTCCCCGGAGCAGTACTTC. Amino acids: CASSDLSPEQYF. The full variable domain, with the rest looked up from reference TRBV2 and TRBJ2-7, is EPEVTQTPSHQVTQMGQEVILRCVPISNHLYFYWYRQILGQKVEFLVSFYNNEISEKSEIFDDQFSVERPDGSNFTLKIRSTKLEDSAMYFCASSDLSPEQYFGPGTRLTVT.

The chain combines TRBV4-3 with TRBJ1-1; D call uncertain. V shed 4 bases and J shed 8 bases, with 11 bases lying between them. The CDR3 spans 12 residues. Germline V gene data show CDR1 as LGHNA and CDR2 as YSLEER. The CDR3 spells CASSRPKPEAFF. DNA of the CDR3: TGCGCCAGCAGCCGCCCGAAGCCGGAAGCTTTCTTT.

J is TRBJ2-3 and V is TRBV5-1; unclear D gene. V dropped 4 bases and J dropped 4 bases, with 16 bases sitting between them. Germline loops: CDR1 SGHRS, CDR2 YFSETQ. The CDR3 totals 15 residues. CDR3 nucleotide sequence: TGCGCCAGCAGCCCGGTGGTGGGCCCGGCAGATACGCAGTATTTT. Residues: CASSPVVGPADTQYF.

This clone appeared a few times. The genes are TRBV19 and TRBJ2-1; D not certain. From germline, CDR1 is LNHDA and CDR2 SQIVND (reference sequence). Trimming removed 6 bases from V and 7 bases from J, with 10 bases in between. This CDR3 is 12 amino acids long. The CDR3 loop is CASSTPRNEQFF. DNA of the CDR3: TGTGCCAGTAGCACCCCGAGGAATGAGCAGTTCTTC.

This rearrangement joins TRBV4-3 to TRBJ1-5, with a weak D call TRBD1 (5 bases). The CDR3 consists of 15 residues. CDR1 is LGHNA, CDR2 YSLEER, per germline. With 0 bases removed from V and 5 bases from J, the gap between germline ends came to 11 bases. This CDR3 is CASSQEAGLDQPQHF. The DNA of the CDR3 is TGCGCCAGCAGCCAAGAAGCAGGGCTCGATCAGCCCCAGCATTTT.

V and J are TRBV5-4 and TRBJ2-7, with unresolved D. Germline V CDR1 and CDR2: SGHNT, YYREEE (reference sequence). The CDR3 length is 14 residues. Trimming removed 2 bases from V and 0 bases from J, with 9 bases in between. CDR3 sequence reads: CASSFAGSSYEQYF. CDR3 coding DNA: TGTGCCAGCAGCTTCGCAGGTTCCTCCTACGAGCAGTACTTC.

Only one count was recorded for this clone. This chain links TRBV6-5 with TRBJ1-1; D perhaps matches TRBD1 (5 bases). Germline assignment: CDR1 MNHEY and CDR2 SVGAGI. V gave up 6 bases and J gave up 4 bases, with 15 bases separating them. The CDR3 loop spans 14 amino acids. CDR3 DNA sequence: TGTGCCAGCAGGGACGACGGGGGGAGCACTGAAGCTTTCTTT. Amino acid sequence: CASRDDGGSTEAFF.

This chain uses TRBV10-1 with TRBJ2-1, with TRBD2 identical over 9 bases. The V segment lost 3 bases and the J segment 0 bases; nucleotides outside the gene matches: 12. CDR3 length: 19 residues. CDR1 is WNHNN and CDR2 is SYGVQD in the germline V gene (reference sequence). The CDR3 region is CASSDGGRARGSSYNEQFF. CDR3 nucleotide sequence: TGCGCCAGCAGTGATGGCGGGAGGGCGAGGGGAAGCTCCTACAATGAGCAGTTCTTC.

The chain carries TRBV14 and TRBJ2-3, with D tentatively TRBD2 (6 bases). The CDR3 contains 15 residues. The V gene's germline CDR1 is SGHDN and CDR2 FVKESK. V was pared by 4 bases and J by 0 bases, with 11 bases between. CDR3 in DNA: TGTGCCAGCAGCCCTGGACTAACGAGCACAGATACGCAGTATTTT. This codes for CASSPGLTSTDTQYF.

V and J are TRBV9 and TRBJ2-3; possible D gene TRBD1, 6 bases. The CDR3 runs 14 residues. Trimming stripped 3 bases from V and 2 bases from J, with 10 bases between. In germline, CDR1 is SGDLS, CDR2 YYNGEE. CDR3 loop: CASSDRASTDTQYF. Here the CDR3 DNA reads TGTGCCAGCAGCGACAGGGCGTCCACAGATACGCAGTATTTT. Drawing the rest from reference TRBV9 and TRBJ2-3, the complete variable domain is DSGVTQTPKHLITATGQRVTLRCSPRSGDLSVYWYQQSLDQGLQFLIQYYNGEERAKGNILERFSAQQFPDLHSELNLSSLELGDSALYFCASSDRASTDTQYFGPGTRLTVL.

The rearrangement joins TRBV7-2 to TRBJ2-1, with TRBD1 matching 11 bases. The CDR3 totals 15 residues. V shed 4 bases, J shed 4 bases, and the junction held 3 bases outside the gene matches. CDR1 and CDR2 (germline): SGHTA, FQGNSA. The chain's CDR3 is CASSSGQGEYNEQFF. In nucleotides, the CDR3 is TGTGCCAGCAGCTCGGGACAGGGGGAGTACAATGAGCAGTTCTTC.

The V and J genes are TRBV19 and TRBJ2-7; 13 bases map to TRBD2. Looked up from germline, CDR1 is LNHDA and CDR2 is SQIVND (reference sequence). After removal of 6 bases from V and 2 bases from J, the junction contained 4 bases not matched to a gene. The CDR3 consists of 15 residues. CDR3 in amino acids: CASSRLAGGTYEQYF. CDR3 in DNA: TGTGCCAGTAGCCGACTAGCGGGAGGCACCTACGAGCAGTACTTC.

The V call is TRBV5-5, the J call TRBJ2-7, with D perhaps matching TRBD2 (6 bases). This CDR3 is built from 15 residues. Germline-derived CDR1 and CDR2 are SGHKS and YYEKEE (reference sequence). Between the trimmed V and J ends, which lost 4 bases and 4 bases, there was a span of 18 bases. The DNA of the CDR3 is TGTGCCAGCAGCGTGGGGCGGGACTTCGAATACGAGCAGTACTTC. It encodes CASSVGRDFEYEQYF.

CDR3 nucleotides: TGTGCCAGCAGTTTAGCCCAGGGTGGAAACACCATATATTTT. Amino acid sequence: CASSLAQGGNTIYF. The genes are TRBV28 and TRBJ1-3, with D perhaps TRBD1 (5 bases). The V gene lost 2 bases and the J gene lost 3 bases, with 8 bases spanning the gap. The CDR3 has 14 amino acids. CDR1 MDHEN and CDR2 SYDVKM come from the germline V gene.

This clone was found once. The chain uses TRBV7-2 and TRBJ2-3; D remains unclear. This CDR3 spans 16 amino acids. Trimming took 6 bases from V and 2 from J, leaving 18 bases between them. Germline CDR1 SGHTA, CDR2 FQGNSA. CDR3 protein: CASSPSVAAPTDTQYF. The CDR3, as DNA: TGTGCCAGCAGTCCCTCGGTAGCAGCTCCCACAGATACGCAGTATTTT.

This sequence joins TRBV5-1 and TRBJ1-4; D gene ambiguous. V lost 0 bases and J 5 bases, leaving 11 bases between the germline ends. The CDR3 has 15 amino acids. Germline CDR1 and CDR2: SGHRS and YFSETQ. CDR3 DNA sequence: TGCGCCAGCAGCTTGGGGTCGGGAGAGAATGAAAAACTGTTTTTT. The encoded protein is CASSLGSGENEKLFF.

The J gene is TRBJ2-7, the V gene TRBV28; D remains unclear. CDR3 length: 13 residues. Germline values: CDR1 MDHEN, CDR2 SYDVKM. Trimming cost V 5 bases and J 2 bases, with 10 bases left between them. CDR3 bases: TGTGCCAGCAGTGAAGCAGGTACCTACGAGCAGTACTTC. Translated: CASSEAGTYEQYF.

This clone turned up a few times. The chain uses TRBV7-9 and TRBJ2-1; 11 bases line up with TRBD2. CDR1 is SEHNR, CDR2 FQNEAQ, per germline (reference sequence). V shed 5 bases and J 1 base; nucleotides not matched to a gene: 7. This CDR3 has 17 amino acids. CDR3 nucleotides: TGTGCCAGCAGCGCTTGGGGACTAGCGGAATCCTACAATGAGCAGTTCTTC. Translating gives CASSAWGLAESYNEQFF.

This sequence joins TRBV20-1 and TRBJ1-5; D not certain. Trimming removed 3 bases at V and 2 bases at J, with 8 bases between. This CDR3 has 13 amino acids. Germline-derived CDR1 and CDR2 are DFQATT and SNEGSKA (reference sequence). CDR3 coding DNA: TGCAGTGCTAGTCGCGGGGGCAATCAGCCCCAGCATTTT. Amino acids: CSASRGGNQPQHF.

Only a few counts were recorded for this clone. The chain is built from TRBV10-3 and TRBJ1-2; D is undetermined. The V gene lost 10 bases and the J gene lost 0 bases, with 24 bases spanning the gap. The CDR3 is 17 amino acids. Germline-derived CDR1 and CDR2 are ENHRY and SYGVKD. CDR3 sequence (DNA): TGTGCCACCAGCGCCCTAAGAACTCAGAGGGCTAACTATGGCTACACCTTC. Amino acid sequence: CATSALRTQRANYGYTF.

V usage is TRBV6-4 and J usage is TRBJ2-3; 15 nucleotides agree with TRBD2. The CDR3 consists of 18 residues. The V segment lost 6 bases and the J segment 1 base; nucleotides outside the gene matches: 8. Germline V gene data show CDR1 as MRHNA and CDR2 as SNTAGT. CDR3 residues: CASRIGLAGGPGTDTQYF. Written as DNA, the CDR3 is TGTGCCAGCAGGATCGGACTAGCGGGAGGGCCAGGCACAGATACGCAGTATTTT.

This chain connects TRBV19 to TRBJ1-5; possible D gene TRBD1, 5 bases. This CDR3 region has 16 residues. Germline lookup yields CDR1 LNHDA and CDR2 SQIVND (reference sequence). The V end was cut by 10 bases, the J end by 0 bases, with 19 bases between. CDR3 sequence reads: CATNGGAVNSNQPQHF. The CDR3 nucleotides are TGTGCCACCAACGGTGGGGCAGTTAATAGCAATCAGCCCCAGCATTTT. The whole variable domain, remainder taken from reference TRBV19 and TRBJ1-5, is DGGITQSPKYLFRKEGQNVTLSCEQNLNHDAMYWYRQDPGQGLRLIYYSQIVNDFQKGDIAEGYSVSREKKESFPLTVTSAQKNPTAFYLCATNGGAVNSNQPQHFGDGTRLSIL.